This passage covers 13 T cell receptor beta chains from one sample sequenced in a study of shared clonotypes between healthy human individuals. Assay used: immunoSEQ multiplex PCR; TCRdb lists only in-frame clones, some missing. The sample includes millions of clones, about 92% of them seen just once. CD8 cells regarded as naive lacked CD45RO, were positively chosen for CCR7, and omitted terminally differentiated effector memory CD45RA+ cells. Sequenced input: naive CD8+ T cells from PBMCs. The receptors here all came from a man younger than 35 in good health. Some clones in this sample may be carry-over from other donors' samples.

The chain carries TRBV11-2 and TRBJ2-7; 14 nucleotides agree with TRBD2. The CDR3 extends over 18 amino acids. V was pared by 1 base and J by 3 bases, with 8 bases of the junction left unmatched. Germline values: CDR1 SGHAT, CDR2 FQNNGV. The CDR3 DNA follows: TGTGCCAGCAGCTTAGCGACTAGCGGGAGGGCCTTGGTCTACGAGCAGTACTTC. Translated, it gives CASSLATSGRALVYEQYF.

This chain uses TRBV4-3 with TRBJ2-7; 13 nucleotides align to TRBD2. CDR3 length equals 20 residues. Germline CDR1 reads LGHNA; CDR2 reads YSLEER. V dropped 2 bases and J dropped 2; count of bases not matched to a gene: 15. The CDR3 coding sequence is TGCGCCAGCAGCCAAAACAGACTTGGACTAGCGGGAGACATCACCTACGAGCAGTACTTC. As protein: CASSQNRLGLAGDITYEQYF.

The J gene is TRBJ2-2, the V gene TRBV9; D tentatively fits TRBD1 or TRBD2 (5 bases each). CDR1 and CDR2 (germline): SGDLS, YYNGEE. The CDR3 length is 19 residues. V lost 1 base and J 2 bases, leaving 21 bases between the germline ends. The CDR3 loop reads CASSVTPGTGYENTGELFF. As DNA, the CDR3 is TGTGCCAGCAGCGTAACCCCCGGGACGGGGTACGAAAACACCGGGGAGCTGTTTTTT.

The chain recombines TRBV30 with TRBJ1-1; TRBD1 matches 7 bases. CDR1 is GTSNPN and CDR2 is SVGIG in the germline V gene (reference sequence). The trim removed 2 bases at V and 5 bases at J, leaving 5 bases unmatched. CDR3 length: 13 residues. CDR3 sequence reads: CAWSWTGFTEAFF. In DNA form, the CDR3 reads TGTGCCTGGAGTTGGACAGGTTTTACTGAAGCTTTCTTT.

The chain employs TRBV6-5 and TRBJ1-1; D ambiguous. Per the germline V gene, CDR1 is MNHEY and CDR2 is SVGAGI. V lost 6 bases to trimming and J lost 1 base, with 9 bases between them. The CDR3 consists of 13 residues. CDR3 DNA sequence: TGTGCCAGCAGACAAACACCGAACACTGAAGCTTTCTTT. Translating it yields CASRQTPNTEAFF.

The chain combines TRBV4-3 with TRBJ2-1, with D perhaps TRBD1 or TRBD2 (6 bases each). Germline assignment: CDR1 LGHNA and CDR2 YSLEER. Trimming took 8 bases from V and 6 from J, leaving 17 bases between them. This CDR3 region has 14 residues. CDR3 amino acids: CASGKGGRSNEQFF. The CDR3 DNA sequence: TGCGCCAGCGGGAAGGGGGGCCGGTCCAATGAGCAGTTCTTC.

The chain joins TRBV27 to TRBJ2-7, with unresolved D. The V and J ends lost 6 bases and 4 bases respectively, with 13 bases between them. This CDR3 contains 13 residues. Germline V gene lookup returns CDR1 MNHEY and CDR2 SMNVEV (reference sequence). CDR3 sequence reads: CASSNFVLYEQYF. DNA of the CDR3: TGTGCCAGCAGCAACTTCGTACTTTACGAGCAGTACTTC.

The CDR3 region is CASSLIRGRDTEAFF. CDR3 bases: TGTGCCAGCAGCTTAATTCGGGGGAGGGACACTGAAGCTTTCTTT. This chain joins TRBV7-9 and TRBJ1-1; maybe TRBD1 (5 bases). The V and J ends lost 2 bases and 3 bases respectively, with 13 bases between them. The V gene's germline CDR1 is SEHNR and CDR2 FQNEAQ (reference sequence). The CDR3 extends over 15 amino acids.

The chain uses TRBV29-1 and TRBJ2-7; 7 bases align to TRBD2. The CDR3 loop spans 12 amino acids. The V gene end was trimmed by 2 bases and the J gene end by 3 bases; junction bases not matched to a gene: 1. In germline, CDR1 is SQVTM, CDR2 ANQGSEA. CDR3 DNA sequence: TGCAGCGTTGAATCGGGAGGCTACGAGCAGTACTTC. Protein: CSVESGGYEQYF.

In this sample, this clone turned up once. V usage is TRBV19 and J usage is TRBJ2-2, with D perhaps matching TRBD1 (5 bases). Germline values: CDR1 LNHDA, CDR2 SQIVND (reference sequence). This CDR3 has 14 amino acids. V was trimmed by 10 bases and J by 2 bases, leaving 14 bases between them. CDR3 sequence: CATIDSPNTGELFF. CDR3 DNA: TGTGCCACGATAGACAGTCCCAACACCGGGGAGCTGTTTTTT.

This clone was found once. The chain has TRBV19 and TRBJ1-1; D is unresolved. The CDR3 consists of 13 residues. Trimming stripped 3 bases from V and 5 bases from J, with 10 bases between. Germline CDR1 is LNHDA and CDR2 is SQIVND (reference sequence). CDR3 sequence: CASSMAGWTEAFF. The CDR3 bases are TGTGCCAGTAGTATGGCCGGGTGGACTGAAGCTTTCTTT.

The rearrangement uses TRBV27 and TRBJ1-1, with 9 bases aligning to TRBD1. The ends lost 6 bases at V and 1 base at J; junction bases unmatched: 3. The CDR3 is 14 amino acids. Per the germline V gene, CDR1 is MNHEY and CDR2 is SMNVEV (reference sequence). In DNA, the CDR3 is TGTGCCAGCAGCGTGACAGGGGGGAACACTGAAGCTTTCTTT. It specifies CASSVTGGNTEAFF.

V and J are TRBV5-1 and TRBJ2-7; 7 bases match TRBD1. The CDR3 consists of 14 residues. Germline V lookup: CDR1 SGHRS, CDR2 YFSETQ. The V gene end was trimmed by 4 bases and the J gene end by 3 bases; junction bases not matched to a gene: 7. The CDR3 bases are TGCGCCAGCAGCCCGAGGGACAGCTTCTACGAGCAGTACTTC. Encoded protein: CASSPRDSFYEQYF.